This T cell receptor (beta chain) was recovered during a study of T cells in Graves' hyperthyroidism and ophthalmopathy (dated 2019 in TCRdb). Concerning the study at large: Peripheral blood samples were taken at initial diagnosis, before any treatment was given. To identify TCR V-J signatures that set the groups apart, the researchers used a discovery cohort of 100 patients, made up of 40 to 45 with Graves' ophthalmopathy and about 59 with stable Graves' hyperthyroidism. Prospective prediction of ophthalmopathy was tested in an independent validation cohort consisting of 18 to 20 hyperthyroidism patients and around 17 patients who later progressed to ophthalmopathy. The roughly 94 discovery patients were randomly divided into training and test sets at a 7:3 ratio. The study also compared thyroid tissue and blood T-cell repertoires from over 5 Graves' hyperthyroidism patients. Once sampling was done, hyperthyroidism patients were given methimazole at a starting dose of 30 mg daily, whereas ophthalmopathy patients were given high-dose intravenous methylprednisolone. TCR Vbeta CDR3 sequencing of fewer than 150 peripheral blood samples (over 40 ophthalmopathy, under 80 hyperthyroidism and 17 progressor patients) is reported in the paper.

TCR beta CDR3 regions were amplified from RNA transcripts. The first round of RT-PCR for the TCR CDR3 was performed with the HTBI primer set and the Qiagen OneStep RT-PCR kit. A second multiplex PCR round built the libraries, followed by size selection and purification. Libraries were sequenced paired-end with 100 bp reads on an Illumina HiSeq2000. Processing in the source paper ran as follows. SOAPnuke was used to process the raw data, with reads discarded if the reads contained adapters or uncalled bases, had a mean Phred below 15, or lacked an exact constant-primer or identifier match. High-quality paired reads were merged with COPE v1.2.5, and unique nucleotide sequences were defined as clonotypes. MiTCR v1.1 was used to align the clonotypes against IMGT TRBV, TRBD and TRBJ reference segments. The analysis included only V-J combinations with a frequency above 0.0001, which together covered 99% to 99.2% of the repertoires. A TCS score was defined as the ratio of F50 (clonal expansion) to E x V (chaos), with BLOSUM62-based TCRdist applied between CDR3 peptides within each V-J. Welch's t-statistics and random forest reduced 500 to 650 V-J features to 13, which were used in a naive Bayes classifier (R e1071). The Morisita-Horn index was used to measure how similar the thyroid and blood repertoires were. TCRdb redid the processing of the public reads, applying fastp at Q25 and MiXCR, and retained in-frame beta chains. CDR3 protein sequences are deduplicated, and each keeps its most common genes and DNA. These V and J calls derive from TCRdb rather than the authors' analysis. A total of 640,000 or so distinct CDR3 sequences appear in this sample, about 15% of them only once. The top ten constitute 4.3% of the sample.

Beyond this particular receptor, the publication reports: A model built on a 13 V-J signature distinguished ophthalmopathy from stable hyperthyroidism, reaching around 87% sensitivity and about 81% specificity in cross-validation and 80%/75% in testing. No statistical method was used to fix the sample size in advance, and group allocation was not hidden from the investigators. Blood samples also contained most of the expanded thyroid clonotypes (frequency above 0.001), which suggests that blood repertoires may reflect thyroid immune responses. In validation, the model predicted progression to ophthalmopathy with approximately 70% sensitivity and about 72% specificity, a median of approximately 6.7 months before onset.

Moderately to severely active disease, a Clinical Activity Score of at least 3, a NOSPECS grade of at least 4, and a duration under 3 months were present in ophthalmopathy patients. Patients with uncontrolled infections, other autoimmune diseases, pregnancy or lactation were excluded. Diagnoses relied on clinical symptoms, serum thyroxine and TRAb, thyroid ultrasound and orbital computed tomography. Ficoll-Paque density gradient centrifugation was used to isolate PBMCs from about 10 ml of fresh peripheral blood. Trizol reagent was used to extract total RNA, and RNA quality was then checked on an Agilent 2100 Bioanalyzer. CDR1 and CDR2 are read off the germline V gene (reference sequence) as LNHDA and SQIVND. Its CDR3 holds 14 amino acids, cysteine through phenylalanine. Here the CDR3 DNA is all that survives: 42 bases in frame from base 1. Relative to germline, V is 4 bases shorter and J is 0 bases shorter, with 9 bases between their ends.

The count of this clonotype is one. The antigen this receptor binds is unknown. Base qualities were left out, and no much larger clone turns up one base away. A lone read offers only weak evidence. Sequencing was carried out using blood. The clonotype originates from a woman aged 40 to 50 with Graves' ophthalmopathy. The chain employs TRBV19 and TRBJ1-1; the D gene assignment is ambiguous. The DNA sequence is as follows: TGTGCCAGTAGTACGCCTAGGGTGAACACTGAAGCTTTCTTT. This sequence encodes CASSTPRVNTEAFF.